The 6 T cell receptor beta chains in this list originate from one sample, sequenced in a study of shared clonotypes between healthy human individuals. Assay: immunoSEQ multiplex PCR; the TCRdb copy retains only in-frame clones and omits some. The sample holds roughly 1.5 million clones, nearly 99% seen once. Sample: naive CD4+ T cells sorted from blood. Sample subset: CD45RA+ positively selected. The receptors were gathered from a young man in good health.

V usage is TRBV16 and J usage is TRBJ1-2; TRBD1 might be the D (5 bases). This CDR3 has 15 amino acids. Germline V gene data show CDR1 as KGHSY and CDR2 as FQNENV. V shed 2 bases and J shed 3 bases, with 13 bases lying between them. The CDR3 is CASSQVRDRYYGYTF. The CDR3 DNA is TGTGCCAGCAGCCAAGTAAGGGACCGTTACTATGGCTACACCTTC.

The CDR3 reads CASSLGPGQSPYNEQFF. Here the CDR3 DNA reads TGTGCCAGCAGCTTAGGCCCGGGACAGTCTCCCTACAATGAGCAGTTCTTC. The chain uses TRBV11-3 and TRBJ2-1; 7 bases agree with TRBD1. Germline CDR1 is SGHNT and CDR2 is YENEEA. CDR3 size: 17 residues. Losses at the gene ends were 1 base for V and 2 bases for J; bases not matched to a gene: 8.

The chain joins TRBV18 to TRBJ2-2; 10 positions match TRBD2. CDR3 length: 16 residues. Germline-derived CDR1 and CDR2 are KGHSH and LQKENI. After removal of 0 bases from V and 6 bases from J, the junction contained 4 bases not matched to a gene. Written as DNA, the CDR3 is TGTGCCAGCTCACCACCGAGCGGGAGGGCCTCCGGGGAGCTGTTTTTT. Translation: CASSPPSGRASGELFF.

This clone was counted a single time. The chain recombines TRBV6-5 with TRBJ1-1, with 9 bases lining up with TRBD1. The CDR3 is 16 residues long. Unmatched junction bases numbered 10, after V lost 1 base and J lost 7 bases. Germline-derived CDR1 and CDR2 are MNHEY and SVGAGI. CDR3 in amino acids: CASSYFGRTGEGEAFF. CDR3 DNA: TGTGCCAGCAGTTACTTTGGTCGGACAGGGGAGGGTGAAGCTTTCTTT.

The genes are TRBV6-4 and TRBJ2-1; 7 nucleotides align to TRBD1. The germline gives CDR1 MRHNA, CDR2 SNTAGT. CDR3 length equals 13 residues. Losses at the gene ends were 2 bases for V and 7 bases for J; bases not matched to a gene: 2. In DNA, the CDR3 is TGTGCCAGCAGTGACGGGACAGCGAATGAGCAGTTCTTC. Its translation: CASSDGTANEQFF.

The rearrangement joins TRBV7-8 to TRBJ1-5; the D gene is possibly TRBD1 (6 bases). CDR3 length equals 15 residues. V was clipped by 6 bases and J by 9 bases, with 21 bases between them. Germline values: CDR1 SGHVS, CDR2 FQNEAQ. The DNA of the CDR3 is TGTGCCAGCAGTTCACTAAGACAGGTCGAGGGGCCCCAGCATTTT. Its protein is CASSSLRQVEGPQHF.